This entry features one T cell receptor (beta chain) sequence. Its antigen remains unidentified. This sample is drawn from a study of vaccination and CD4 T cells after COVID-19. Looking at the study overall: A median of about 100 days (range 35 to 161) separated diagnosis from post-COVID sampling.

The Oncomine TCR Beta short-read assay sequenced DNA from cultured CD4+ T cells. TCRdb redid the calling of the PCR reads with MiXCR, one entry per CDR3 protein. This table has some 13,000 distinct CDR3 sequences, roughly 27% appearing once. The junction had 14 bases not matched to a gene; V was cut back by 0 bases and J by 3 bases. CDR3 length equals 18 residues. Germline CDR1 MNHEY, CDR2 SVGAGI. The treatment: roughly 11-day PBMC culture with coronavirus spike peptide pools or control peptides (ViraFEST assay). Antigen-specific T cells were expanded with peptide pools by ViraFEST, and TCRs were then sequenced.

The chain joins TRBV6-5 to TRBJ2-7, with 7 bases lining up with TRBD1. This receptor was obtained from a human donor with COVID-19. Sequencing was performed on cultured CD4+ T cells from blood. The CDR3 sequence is CASSYSVGLTGRRYEQYF. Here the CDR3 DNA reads TGTGCCAGCAGTTACTCGGTCGGGTTGACAGGGCGTCGCTACGAGCAGTACTTC.